These T cell receptor beta chains were read from a single sample in a study of breast tumors, draining lymph nodes, adjacent tissues. TCRdb re-called the multiplex PCR reads with MiXCR, one entry per CDR3 protein. The sample records around 19,000 distinct CDR3 sequences, around 33% being singletons. The sample taken for sequencing was breast tumor tissue. These receptor sequences come from a female donor with breast cancer. Some clones in this sample may be carry-over from other donors' samples. CDR3s include the opening cysteine and the closing phenylalanine or tryptophan. A D gene is named only where the DNA matches it firmly. Clone sizes are given selectively: once, few, many, or a class where the clone is expanded.

clone_size d_call j_call v_call cdr3_aa cdr3_nt
NA TRBD1 TRBJ2-7 TRBV20-1 CSADPGQGSHEQYF TGCAGCGCCGATCCTGGACAGGGTTCCCACGAGCAGTACTTC
medium-sized NA TRBJ2-3 TRBV6-1 CASMTGFTDTQYF TGTGCCAGCATGACGGGATTTACAGATACGCAGTATTTT
many TRBD1 TRBJ2-7 TRBV6-2/TRBV6-3 CASSPSGQPIYEQYF TGTGCCAGCAGCCCATCGGGACAGCCAATTTACGAGCAGTACTTC
NA NA TRBJ1-5 TRBV7-9 CASSLDEAQPQHF TGTGCCAGCAGCTTAGATGAGGCCCAGCCCCAGCATTTT
many TRBD1 TRBJ2-1 TRBV3-1 CASSEDRGRSNEQFF TGTGCCAGCAGCGAGGACAGGGGGCGATCCAATGAGCAGTTCTTC
NA NA TRBJ2-7 TRBV29-1 CSVATSYEQYF TGCAGCGTTGCCACTTCCTACGAGCAGTACTTC
few NA TRBJ2-1 TRBV9 CACSVEGLDEQFF TGTGCCTGCAGCGTAGAGGGTTTGGATGAGCAGTTCTTC
many NA TRBJ1-5 TRBV20-1 CSARRMGTGNQPQHF TGCAGTGCTAGAAGAATGGGGACGGGCAATCAGCCCCAGCATTTT
many TRBD1 TRBJ1-2 TRBV20-1 CSARDVQGASGYTF TGCAGTGCTAGAGATGTACAGGGGGCTTCGGGCTACACCTTC
medium-sized TRBD2 TRBJ2-7 TRBV7-2 CASSRTSGRYDEQYF TGTGCCAGCAGCCGGACTAGCGGGAGGTACGACGAGCAGTACTTC
medium-sized NA TRBJ2-1 TRBV4-3 CASSQDPGAGNEQFF TGCGCCAGCAGCCAAGATCCGGGCGCGGGGAATGAGCAGTTCTTC
NA NA TRBJ1-1 TRBV12-3/TRBV12-4 CASSLMHSYTEAFF TGTGCCAGCAGTTTGATGCACAGCTACACTGAAGCTTTCTTT
NA NA TRBJ1-3 TRBV7-9 CASSLGPGNTIYF TGTGCCAGCAGCTTGGGGCCCGGAAACACCATATATTTT
medium-sized TRBD2 TRBJ2-7 TRBV20-1 CSAPLAGGPDEQYF TGCAGTGCTCCCCTAGCGGGAGGGCCTGACGAGCAGTACTTC
many TRBD1 TRBJ2-3 TRBV7-9 CASSPTPTGGSTDTQYF TGTGCCAGCAGCCCGACACCAACAGGGGGCAGCACAGATACGCAGTATTTT
many NA TRBJ2-3 TRBV7-2 CASSLAQFNTDTQYF TGTGCCAGCAGCTTAGCCCAGTTTAACACAGATACGCAGTATTTT
many TRBD2 TRBJ2-1 TRBV4-3 CASSQATSGYNEQFF TGCGCCAGCAGCCAAGCTACTAGCGGCTACAATGAGCAGTTCTTC
many NA TRBJ1-5 TRBV7-2 CASSLAWGANQPQHF TGTGCCAGCAGCTTAGCATGGGGGGCCAATCAGCCCCAGCATTTT
many NA TRBJ2-7 TRBV12-3/TRBV12-4 CASSHRNEQYF TGTGCCAGCAGTCACCGAAACGAGCAGTACTTC
NA NA TRBJ2-7 TRBV2 CARGGGLAGSYEQYF TGTGCCAGGGGGGGGGGCTTGGCCGGGTCCTACGAGCAGTACTTC
many TRBD2 TRBJ2-3 TRBV4-2 CASSQGLAGGPDTQYF TGTGCCAGCAGCCAGGGGCTAGCGGGAGGGCCGGATACGCAGTATTTT
many TRBD2 TRBJ2-1 TRBV20-1 CSASGTSGRNEQFF TGCAGTGCATCTGGGACTAGCGGGAGGAATGAGCAGTTCTTC
NA NA TRBJ2-3 TRBV20-1 CSAPLTDTQYF TGCAGTGCCCCGTTAACAGATACGCAGTATTTT
many TRBD1 TRBJ2-5 TRBV9 CASSAQQGVGETQYF TGTGCCAGCAGCGCCCAACAGGGGGTAGGGGAGACCCAGTACTTC
NA TRBD2 TRBJ2-1 TRBV19 CASTQEGTSISEQFF TGTGCCAGTACCCAGGAAGGGACTAGCATCTCTGAGCAGTTCTTC
few NA TRBJ2-7 TRBV28 CASSSSMPTDYEQYF TGTGCCAGCAGCAGCTCGATGCCAACAGACTACGAGCAGTACTTC
medium-sized NA TRBJ2-7 TRBV28 CASSLSASYEQYF TGTGCCAGCAGTTTATCCGCGAGTTACGAGCAGTACTTC
many TRBD1 TRBJ2-3 TRBV11-2 CASSLRQGGHTQYF TGTGCCAGCAGCTTAAGACAGGGGGGCCATACGCAGTATTTT
large NA TRBJ2-1 TRBV7-7 CASSSDLWDEQFF TGTGCTAGCAGTTCAGACTTGTGGGATGAGCAGTTCTTC
many NA TRBJ2-7 TRBV29-1 CSVIPYEQYF TGCAGCGTTATTCCCTACGAGCAGTACTTC
NA TRBD1 TRBJ1-2 TRBV6-6 CASGGQGYYGYTF TGTGCCAGCGGAGGACAGGGTTACTATGGCTACACCTTC
many TRBD2 TRBJ2-3 TRBV7-9 CASSVSSGTGPDTQYF TGTGCCAGCAGCGTATCTAGCGGGACCGGCCCAGATACGCAGTATTTT
medium-sized TRBD2 TRBJ2-7 TRBV5-1 CASSIAGRGSYEQYF TGCGCCAGCAGCATCGCGGGGAGGGGCTCCTACGAGCAGTACTTC
NA TRBD1 TRBJ2-7 TRBV20-1 CSARSGTAYEQYF TGCAGTGCTAGATCCGGGACAGCCTACGAGCAGTACTTC
many TRBD2 TRBJ2-1 TRBV4-2 CASSQTSGRALYEQFF TGTGCCAGCAGCCAGACTAGCGGGAGGGCCCTCTATGAGCAGTTCTTC
few TRBD2 TRBJ2-7 TRBV28 CASSSSGDSSYEQYF TGTGCCAGCAGCTCTAGCGGGGACAGCTCCTACGAGCAGTACTTC
NA NA TRBJ1-2 TRBV20-1 CSARGSGRVYGYTF TGCAGTGCTAGAGGGTCAGGGAGGGTCTACGGCTACACCTTC
NA NA TRBJ2-7 TRBV4-3 CASSQGTSSYEQYF TGCGCCAGCAGCCAAGGAACTAGCTCCTACGAGCAGTACTTC
many NA TRBJ2-7 TRBV28 CASSWTAWDEQYF TGTGCCAGCAGTTGGACAGCGTGGGACGAGCAGTACTTC
NA TRBD1 TRBJ2-7 TRBV6-2/TRBV6-3 CASGTGTGHYEQYF TGTGCCAGCGGAACCGGGACAGGGCATTACGAGCAGTATTTC
many TRBD1 TRBJ2-7 TRBV15 CATSRESPGGGQYF TGTGCCACCAGCAGAGAATCCCCAGGGGGCGGACAGTACTTC
many NA TRBJ2-2 TRBV7-3 CASSLARDAGELFF TGTGCCAGCAGCTTAGCCAGGGACGCCGGGGAGCTGTTTTTT
many TRBD2 TRBJ2-1 TRBV19 CASTLIAGARNNEQFF TGTGCCAGTACCCTCATAGCGGGAGCAAGAAACAATGAGCAGTTCTTC
many TRBD2 TRBJ2-5 TRBV5-1 CASSHRDGGNQETQYF TGCGCCAGCAGCCACCGGGACGGGGGGAACCAAGAGACCCAGTACTTC
many TRBD2 TRBJ2-7 TRBV27 CASSQASGSLGEQYF TGTGCCAGCAGTCAAGCTAGCGGGTCCTTAGGCGAGCAGTACTTC
many TRBD1 TRBJ1-5 TRBV6-5 CASSSGTGSQGAQHF TGTGCCAGCAGCTCCGGGACAGGGTCCCAGGGAGCCCAGCATTTT
many TRBD2 TRBJ2-2 TRBV20-1 CSARDPLGTTNTGELFF TGCAGTGCTAGAGATCCTCTCGGGACTACCAACACCGGGGAGCTGTTTTTT
many NA TRBJ2-3 TRBV25-1 CASSGIRGGGTDTQYF TGTGCCAGCAGTGGAATCAGGGGAGGGGGCACAGATACGCAGTATTTT
many NA TRBJ2-7 TRBV6-6 CASSYSEMDYEQYF TGTGCCAGCAGTTACTCGGAAATGGACTACGAGCAGTACTTC
many TRBD1 TRBJ2-3 TRBV2 CASSDSPTGGIADTQYF TGTGCCAGCAGTGACTCCCCTACAGGGGGGATAGCAGATACGCAGTATTTT
NA TRBD2 TRBJ2-2 TRBV10-1 CASILAGGVRGTGELFF TGCGCCAGCATACTAGCGGGAGGGGTCCGGGGCACCGGGGAGCTGTTTTTT
NA NA TRBJ2-7 TRBV7-2 CASSLVPSSYKQYF TGTGCCAGCAGCTTAGTGCCCTCGTCCTACAAGCAGTACTTC
many NA TRBJ2-7 TRBV6-1 CASSIETGDSYEQYF TGTGCCAGCAGTATAGAGACAGGTGACTCCTACGAGCAGTACTTC